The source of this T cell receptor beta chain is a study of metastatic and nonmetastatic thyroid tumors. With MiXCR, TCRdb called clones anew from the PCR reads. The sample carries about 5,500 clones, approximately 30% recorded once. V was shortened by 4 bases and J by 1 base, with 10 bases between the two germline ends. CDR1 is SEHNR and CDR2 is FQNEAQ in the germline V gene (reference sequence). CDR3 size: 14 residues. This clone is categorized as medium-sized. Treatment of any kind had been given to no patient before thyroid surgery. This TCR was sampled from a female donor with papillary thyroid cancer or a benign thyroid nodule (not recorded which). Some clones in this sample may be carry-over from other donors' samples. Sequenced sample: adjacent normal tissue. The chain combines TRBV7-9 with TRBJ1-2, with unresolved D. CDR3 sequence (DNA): TGTGCCAGCAGCTCGTCAGGAGTTAACTATGGCTACACCTTC. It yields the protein CASSSSGVNYGYTF.